This T cell receptor (beta chain) was captured by sequencing in a study of neoadjuvant anti-PD-1 for oral cavity cancer. At the level of the study: Around day 43, patients without progression received a fourth nivolumab dose before surgery.

This clone has a handful of counts. The ends were cut back, 2 bases at V and 2 bases at J, with 14 bases in the middle. The CDR3 length is 16 residues. The germline CDR1 and CDR2 sequences are SEHNR and FQNEAQ (reference sequence). Libraries were prepared by immunoSEQ multiplex PCR; TCRdb keeps only in-frame clonotypes and omits some of them. The sample carries roughly 14,000 clones, less than 75% recorded once. The sample was PBMCs, taken before nivolumab (anti-PD-1) treatment. This rearrangement joins TRBV7-9 to TRBJ2-3; D perhaps matches TRBD2 (6 bases). The TCR originated in a person between 35 and 79 years old with oral cavity squamous cell carcinoma. CDR3 in DNA: TGTGCCAGCAGCTTAAGGCAGGGAGGTCCCACAGATACGCAGTATTTT. Translating it yields CASSLRQGGPTDTQYF.